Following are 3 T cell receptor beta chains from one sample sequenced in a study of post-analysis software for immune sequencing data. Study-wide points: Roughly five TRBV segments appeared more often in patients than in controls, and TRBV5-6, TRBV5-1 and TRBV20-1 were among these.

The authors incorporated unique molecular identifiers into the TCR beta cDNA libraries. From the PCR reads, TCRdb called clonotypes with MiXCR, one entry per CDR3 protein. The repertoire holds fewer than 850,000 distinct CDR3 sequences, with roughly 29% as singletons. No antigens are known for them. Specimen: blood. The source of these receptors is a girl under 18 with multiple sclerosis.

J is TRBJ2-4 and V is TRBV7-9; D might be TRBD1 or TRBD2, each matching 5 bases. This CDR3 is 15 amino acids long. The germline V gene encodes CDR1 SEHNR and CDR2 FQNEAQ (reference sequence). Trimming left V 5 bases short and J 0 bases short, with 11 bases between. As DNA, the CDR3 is TGTGCCAGCAGCCCGGGACGTACAGCCAAAAACATTCAGTACTTC. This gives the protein CASSPGRTAKNIQYF.

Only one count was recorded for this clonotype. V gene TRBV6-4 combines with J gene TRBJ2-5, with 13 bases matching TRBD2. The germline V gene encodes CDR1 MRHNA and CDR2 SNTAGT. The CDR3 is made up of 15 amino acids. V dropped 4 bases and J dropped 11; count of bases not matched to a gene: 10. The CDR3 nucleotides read TGTGCCAGCAGTGTACTAGCGGGAGGGAGCAATGAGCAGTACTTC. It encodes CASSVLAGGSNEQYF.

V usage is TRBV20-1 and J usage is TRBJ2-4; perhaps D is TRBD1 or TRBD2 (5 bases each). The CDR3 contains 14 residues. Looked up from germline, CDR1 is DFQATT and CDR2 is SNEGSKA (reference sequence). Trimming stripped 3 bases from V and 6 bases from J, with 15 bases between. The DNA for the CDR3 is TGCAGTGCTAGTTGGGCCCCGGGGCGAAACATTCAGTACTTC. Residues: CSASWAPGRNIQYF.